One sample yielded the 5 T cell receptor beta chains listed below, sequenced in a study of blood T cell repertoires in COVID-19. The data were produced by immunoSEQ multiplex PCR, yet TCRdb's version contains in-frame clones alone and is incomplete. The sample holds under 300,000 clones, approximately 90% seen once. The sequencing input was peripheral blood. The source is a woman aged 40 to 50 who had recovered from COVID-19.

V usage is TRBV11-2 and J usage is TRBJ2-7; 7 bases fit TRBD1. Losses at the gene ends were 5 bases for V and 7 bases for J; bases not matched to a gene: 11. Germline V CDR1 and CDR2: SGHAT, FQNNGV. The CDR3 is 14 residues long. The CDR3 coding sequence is TGTGCCAGCAGCCGGGACAGAACTACGGTGGAGCAGTACTTC. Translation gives CASSRDRTTVEQYF.

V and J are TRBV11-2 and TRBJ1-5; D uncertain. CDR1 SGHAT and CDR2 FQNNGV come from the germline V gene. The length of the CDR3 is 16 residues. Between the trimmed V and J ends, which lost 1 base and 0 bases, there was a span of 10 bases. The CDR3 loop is CASSLGRRHSNQPQHF. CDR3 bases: TGTGCCAGCAGCTTAGGGCGCAGACATAGCAATCAGCCCCAGCATTTT.

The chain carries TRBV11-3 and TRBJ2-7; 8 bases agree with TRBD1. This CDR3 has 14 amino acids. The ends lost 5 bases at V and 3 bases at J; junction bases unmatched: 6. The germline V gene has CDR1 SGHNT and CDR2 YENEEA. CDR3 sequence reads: CASSGTGGHYEQYF. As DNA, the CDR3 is TGTGCCAGCAGCGGGACAGGTGGCCACTACGAGCAGTACTTC.

The CDR3 region has the DNA TGTGCCAGCAGCCATGCCGCGGGGGCGGGTGAAGCTTTCTTT. Its protein product is CASSHAAGAGEAFF. J is TRBJ1-1 and V is TRBV7-9, with D perhaps TRBD1 (6 bases). CDR1 and CDR2 (germline): SEHNR, FQNEAQ (reference sequence). This CDR3 is 14 amino acids long. V lost 5 bases to trimming and J lost 7 bases, with 17 bases between them.

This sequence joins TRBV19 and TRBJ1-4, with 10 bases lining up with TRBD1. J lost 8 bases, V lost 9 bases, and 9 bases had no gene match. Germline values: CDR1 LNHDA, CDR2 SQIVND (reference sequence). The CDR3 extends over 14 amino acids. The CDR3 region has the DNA TGTGCCAGCAGCCGGGACAGGGGACGGGAAAAACTGTTTTTT. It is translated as CASSRDRGREKLFF.